Below are 28 T cell receptor beta chains sequenced from a single sample in a study of cytomegalovirus exposure and HLA in healthy donors. Profiled with immunoSEQ multiplex PCR; TCRdb holds only in-frame clones, not every one. The sample has around 250,000 clones; roughly 90% are singletons. Sequenced sample: PBMCs. The receptors were gathered from a woman aged 18-29 years in good health and CMV-seronegative.

The rearrangement links TRBV4-3 to TRBJ1-2; the D gene is possibly TRBD1 (5 bases). From germline, CDR1 is LGHNA and CDR2 YSLEER. This CDR3 is 15 amino acids long. Trimming took off 0 bases at V and 5 bases at J, with 13 bases between the two ends. The DNA for the CDR3 is TGCGCCAGCAGCCAAGATTTGGGGCCCAGGTATGGCTACACCTTC. This translates into CASSQDLGPRYGYTF.

The chain links TRBV19 to TRBJ1-2, with TRBD1 as a possible D gene (5 bases). The germline V gene has CDR1 LNHDA and CDR2 SQIVND (reference sequence). This CDR3 region has 11 residues. Trimming shortened V by 9 bases and J by 5 bases, and 10 bases separated the two germline ends. In nucleotides, the CDR3 is TGTGCCAGCACAGGCCGATATGGCTACACCTTC. It encodes CASTGRYGYTF. The full variable domain, its missing parts supplied by reference TRBV19 and TRBJ1-2, is DGGITQSPKYLFRKEGQNVTLSCEQNLNHDAMYWYRQDPGQGLRLIYYSQIVNDFQKGDIAEGYSVSREKKESFPLTVTSAQKNPTAFYLCASTGRYGYTFGSGTRLTVV.

The CDR3 sequence: CASSLIWSSEAFF. CDR3 sequence (DNA): TGCGCCAGCAGCTTGATCTGGAGTTCTGAAGCTTTCTTT. This chain joins TRBV5-1 and TRBJ1-1; D gene uncertain. This CDR3 has 13 residues. V gave up 1 base and J gave up 6 bases, with 10 bases separating them. In germline, CDR1 is SGHRS, CDR2 YFSETQ.

The chain links TRBV6-5 to TRBJ1-2; D gene ambiguous. Germline V CDR1 and CDR2: MNHEY, SVGAGI. V was trimmed by 7 bases and J by 6 bases, leaving 15 bases between them. CDR3 length equals 13 residues. The DNA of the CDR3 is TGTGCCAGCACCCCGCGGGGTTCCCATGGCTACACCTTC. This translates into CASTPRGSHGYTF.

The chain is built from TRBV9 and TRBJ1-5; maybe TRBD1 (6 bases). Per the germline V gene, CDR1 is SGDLS and CDR2 is YYNGEE. CDR3 length: 15 residues. Trimming took 0 bases from V and 1 from J, leaving 8 bases between them. CDR3 amino acids: CASSVGTASNQPQHF. The CDR3 DNA follows: TGTGCCAGCAGCGTAGGGACAGCGAGCAATCAGCCCCAGCATTTT.

This clone was picked up one time. The chain combines TRBV18 with TRBJ2-5; a weak D match, TRBD1 (6 bases). Germline values: CDR1 KGHSH, CDR2 LQKENI. Deletions cut 2 bases from V and 5 bases from J, with 21 bases between. The CDR3 totals 17 residues. Here the CDR3 reads CASSPSPQGIRQETQYF. In DNA, the CDR3 is TGTGCCAGCTCACCATCCCCACAGGGCATAAGGCAGGAGACCCAGTACTTC.

The V and J genes are TRBV28 and TRBJ2-5, with 13 bases identical to TRBD2. The CDR3 is 17 amino acids. V lost 6 bases and J lost 6; bases outside the gene matches: 13. In germline, CDR1 is MDHEN, CDR2 SYDVKM. In DNA, the CDR3 is TGTGCCAGCAGCCCCGGCGGACTAGCGGGGGTGACGCAGACCCAGTACTTC. Its translation is CASSPGGLAGVTQTQYF.

The rearrangement uses TRBV6-5 and TRBJ2-5; TRBD1 might be the D (6 bases). Between the trimmed V and J ends, which lost 0 bases and 2 bases, there was a span of 13 bases. Per the germline V gene, CDR1 is MNHEY and CDR2 is SVGAGI. The CDR3 totals 16 residues. Here the CDR3 reads CASSYSLTGGQETQYF. As DNA, the CDR3 is TGTGCCAGCAGTTACTCCTTGACAGGAGGACAAGAGACCCAGTACTTC.

The chain uses TRBV30 and TRBJ2-7; 11 bases match TRBD1. V trimming: 7 bases; J trimming: 5 bases; junction bases outside the gene matches: 4. Germline CDR1 and CDR2: GTSNPN and SVGIG (reference sequence). The CDR3 consists of 12 residues. The CDR3 DNA reads as TGTGCCTCAGGACAGGGGGCCAACGAGCAGTACTTC. It yields the protein CASGQGANEQYF.

In its sample, this clone was seen a few times. The chain couples TRBV28 to TRBJ1-5, with D possibly matching TRBD1 (5 bases). Trimming took off 6 bases at V and 4 bases at J, with 7 bases between the two ends. The CDR3 length is 12 residues. Germline CDR1 and CDR2: MDHEN and SYDVKM. For the CDR3, the DNA is TGTGCCAGCAGCGACAGTAATCAGCCCCAGCATTTT. Amino acid sequence: CASSDSNQPQHF.

The V gene is TRBV28, the J gene TRBJ2-1; 10 positions match TRBD2. V trimming: 3 bases; J trimming: 4 bases; junction bases outside the gene matches: 9. The germline gives CDR1 MDHEN, CDR2 SYDVKM. This CDR3 has 17 residues. The CDR3: CASSFLWTSGPYNEQFF. CDR3 DNA: TGTGCCAGCAGTTTCCTATGGACTAGCGGACCATACAATGAGCAGTTCTTC.

This clone was found a few times. The chain couples TRBV27 to TRBJ1-2; no clear D gene. The V and J ends lost 5 bases and 4 bases respectively, with 17 bases between them. Germline V gene lookup returns CDR1 MNHEY and CDR2 SMNVEV (reference sequence). This CDR3 comprises 15 residues. The CDR3 protein is CASSPYNGGSYGYTF. Here the CDR3 DNA reads TGTGCCAGCAGTCCCTATAACGGAGGCAGCTATGGCTACACCTTC.

The rearrangement links TRBV5-1 to TRBJ2-3; 14 bases fit TRBD2. The CDR3 is 19 residues long. J was trimmed by 0 bases and V by 2 bases; bases with no gene match: 8. In germline, CDR1 is SGHRS, CDR2 YFSETQ. DNA for the CDR3: TGCGCCAGCAGCTTTATGGCCGGGACTAGCGGGAGAAGCACAGATACGCAGTATTTT. It specifies CASSFMAGTSGRSTDTQYF.

This clone was seen a few times. The rearrangement links TRBV25-1 to TRBJ1-6; TRBD1 matches at 9 bases. The germline gives CDR1 MGHDK, CDR2 SYGVNS. CDR3 size: 15 residues. The V segment lost 3 bases and the J segment 5 bases; nucleotides outside the gene matches: 2. The CDR3, as DNA: TGTGCCAGCAGTGACCGACAGGGGGATAATTCACCCCTCCACTTT. This encodes CASSDRQGDNSPLHF.

The chain uses TRBV5-4 and TRBJ2-2; D gene unclear. V was cut by 2 bases and J by 4 bases, with 6 bases left in between. Germline CDR1 SGHNT, CDR2 YYREEE (reference sequence). CDR3 length equals 13 residues. The DNA for the CDR3 is TGTGCCAGCAGCTTCCGAGGCACCGGGGAGCTGTTTTTT. This sequence encodes CASSFRGTGELFF.

The V call is TRBV7-9, the J call TRBJ2-5; 8 bases match TRBD2. In germline, CDR1 is SEHNR, CDR2 FQNEAQ (reference sequence). This CDR3 contains 16 residues. The V gene end was trimmed by 3 bases and the J gene end by 2 bases; junction bases not matched to a gene: 8. This CDR3 reads CASSLGRGALQETQYF. In nucleotides, the CDR3 is TGTGCCAGCAGCTTGGGGCGGGGGGCCCTGCAAGAGACCCAGTACTTC.

This clone was observed once. This chain connects TRBV19 to TRBJ2-3; 10 positions agree with TRBD2. The V and J ends lost 5 bases and 2 bases, in that order; junction bases with no gene match: 7. Germline loops: CDR1 LNHDA, CDR2 SQIVND (reference sequence). This CDR3 contains 16 residues. CDR3 in DNA: TGTGCCAGTAGTGTCCGGCTAGCGGGGGACACAGATACGCAGTATTTT. Amino acids: CASSVRLAGDTDTQYF.

V is TRBV28 and J is TRBJ1-5, with TRBD1 matching 8 bases. In germline, CDR1 is MDHEN, CDR2 SYDVKM. After removal of 3 bases from V and 3 bases from J, the junction contained 7 bases not matched to a gene. This CDR3 is 16 amino acids long. As DNA, the CDR3 is TGTGCCAGCAGTTTTGAGACAGGGGTCTCCAATCAGCCCCAGCATTTT. This codes for CASSFETGVSNQPQHF. Using reference TRBV28 and TRBJ1-5 for the parts outside the CDR3, the full variable domain is DVKVTQSSRYLVKRTGEKVFLECVQDMDHENMFWYRQDPGLGLRLIYFSYDVKMKEKGDIPEGYSVSREKKERFSLILESASTNQTSMYLCASSFETGVSNQPQHFGDGTRLSIL.

DNA of the CDR3: TGTGCCAGCAGCATCACTACCCCCGGGACAGAGCAGTTCTTC. Amino acid sequence: CASSITTPGTEQFF. The V gene is TRBV11-2, the J gene TRBJ2-1; weak D call: TRBD1 (6 bases). Trimming cost V 5 bases and J 10 bases, with 18 bases left between them. The CDR3 is 14 amino acids. Germline V gives CDR1 SGHAT, CDR2 FQNNGV.

This chain joins TRBV18 and TRBJ2-2; weak D call: TRBD2 (5 bases). Germline lookup yields CDR1 KGHSH and CDR2 LQKENI. The CDR3 runs 16 residues. V dropped 3 bases and J dropped 1 base, with 12 bases sitting between them. The CDR3: CASSPFDGENTGELFF. CDR3 DNA: TGTGCCAGCTCACCGTTCGACGGGGAGAACACCGGGGAGCTGTTTTTT. The full variable domain, with the rest looked up from reference TRBV18 and TRBJ2-2, is NAGVMQNPRHLVRRRGQEARLRCSPMKGHSHVYWYRQLPEEGLKFMVYLQKENIIDESGMPKERFSAEFPKEGPSILRIQQVVRGDSAAYFCASSPFDGENTGELFFGEGSRLTVL.

The chain couples TRBV14 to TRBJ2-1, with TRBD1 matching over 9 bases. V gave up 0 bases and J gave up 4 bases; unmatched junction bases: 13. This CDR3 is built from 19 residues. CDR1 is SGHDN and CDR2 is FVKESK in the germline V gene. The CDR3 spells CASSQDWTLVGTGYNEQFF. CDR3 bases: TGTGCCAGCAGCCAAGATTGGACTTTGGTGGGGACAGGGTACAATGAGCAGTTCTTC.

The chain is built from TRBV11-2 and TRBJ1-2; TRBD1 might be the D (5 bases). The germline V gene has CDR1 SGHAT and CDR2 FQNNGV. V was shortened by 1 base and J by 8 bases, with 14 bases between the two germline ends. This CDR3 is 14 amino acids long. CDR3 region: CASSLAEDRGGYTF. The CDR3 nucleotides are TGTGCCAGCAGCTTAGCTGAGGATCGGGGGGGCTACACCTTC.

The chain couples TRBV7-9 to TRBJ2-2; 10 bases are a match to TRBD2. The CDR3 is 16 amino acids. J lost 5 bases, V lost 2 bases, and 5 bases had no gene match. The V gene's germline CDR1 is SEHNR and CDR2 FQNEAQ (reference sequence). The CDR3: CASSLNVAGGTGELFF. The CDR3 coding sequence is TGTGCCAGCAGCTTAAACGTAGCGGGGGGTACCGGGGAGCTGTTTTTT.

This chain links TRBV5-8 with TRBJ2-7; 9 bases line up with TRBD1. The CDR3 is 14 residues long. Germline-derived CDR1 and CDR2 are SGHTS and YDEGEE. The V and J ends lost 4 bases and 2 bases, in that order; junction bases with no gene match: 4. In DNA, the CDR3 is TGTGCCAGCAGCGCCGGGACAGGGCCCTACGAGCAGTACTTC. Translating gives CASSAGTGPYEQYF.

V is TRBV15 and J is TRBJ1-1, with D perhaps TRBD1 (5 bases). The V end lost 3 bases, the J end lost 2 bases, and 13 bases lay between the germline ends. CDR3 length: 15 residues. Germline V lookup: CDR1 LNHNV, CDR2 YYDKDF (reference sequence). The CDR3 bases are TGTGCCACCAGCAGGGACACAGAAATCAACACTGAAGCTTTCTTT. Protein: CATSRDTEINTEAFF.

The chain is built from TRBV7-5 and TRBJ1-1; the D call of TRBD1 is as the table states it, not checked on the DNA. TRBV7-5 corresponds to a pseudogene. The CDR3 consists of 13 residues. Written as DNA, the CDR3 is TGTGTCAGAAGCTCCAGGGGACGGACTGAAGCTTTCTTT. This codes for CVRSSRGRTEAFF.

The chain is built from TRBV5-6 and TRBJ1-4; the D gene is possibly TRBD1 (5 bases). CDR3 length equals 15 residues. V shed 5 bases and J shed 5 bases, with 16 bases lying between them. Germline V gene sequence: CDR1 SGHDT, CDR2 YYEEEE. CDR3 region: CASRKWTRPNEKLFF. The CDR3 nucleotides read TGTGCCAGCAGAAAGTGGACAAGACCGAATGAAAAACTGTTTTTT.

The chain carries TRBV18 and TRBJ2-7; 7 nucleotides match TRBD2. The germline V gene has CDR1 KGHSH and CDR2 LQKENI. The CDR3 spans 16 residues. The V and J ends lost 6 bases and 0 bases, in that order; junction bases with no gene match: 11. This chain's CDR3 is CASSPQSSGASYEQYV. The CDR3 nucleotides read TGTGCCAGCTCGCCCCAGTCCAGCGGGGCCTCCTACGAGCAGTACGTC.